These 29 T cell receptor beta chains share one sample of origin, sequenced in a study of response to subunit inactivated influenza vaccine. TCRdb called the RT-PCR reads again in MiXCR, with one record for every CDR3 protein. Seen here are some 190,000 distinct CDR3 sequences, approximately 14% observed once, and the top ten hold roughly 24%. The specimen was CD8+ T cells sorted from PBMCs, collected around 5 days after vaccination. The receptors originated from a man aged 50 to 60 who received an inactivated influenza vaccine.

This chain joins TRBV29-1 and TRBJ2-2, with D possibly TRBD1 on 6 matching bases. CDR1 is SQVTM and CDR2 is ANQGSEA in the germline V gene. The V gene lost 5 bases and the J gene lost 0 bases, with 7 bases spanning the gap. CDR3 size: 13 residues. The CDR3 region is CSVRTANTGELFF. As DNA, the CDR3 is TGCAGCGTTCGGACAGCGAACACCGGGGAGCTGTTTTTT.

In this sample, this clonotype turned up a few times. The chain couples TRBV19 to TRBJ1-2; no clear D gene. The germline V and J ends were trimmed by 6 bases and 8 bases, with 16 bases remaining between them. The CDR3 is 13 residues long. Germline CDR1 and CDR2: LNHDA and SQIVND (reference sequence). The CDR3 loop reads CASRDGSYFGYTF. The CDR3 DNA sequence: TGTGCCAGTAGGGACGGTAGTTATTTCGGCTACACCTTC.

In its sample, this clonotype was seen many times. The chain's CDR3 is CAISESGQGVYNEQFF. The CDR3 DNA reads TGTGCCATCAGTGAGTCGGGGCAGGGGGTCTACAATGAGCAGTTCTTC. The chain recombines TRBV10-3 with TRBJ2-1, with TRBD1 identical over 7 bases. Germline V gives CDR1 ENHRY, CDR2 SYGVKD. The ends lost 0 bases at V and 3 bases at J; junction bases unmatched: 5. This CDR3 has 16 residues.

V is TRBV6-2 or TRBV6-3 and J is TRBJ2-5, with D perhaps TRBD1 (6 bases). V was cut by 8 bases and J by 4 bases, with 14 bases left in between. This CDR3 has 13 amino acids. CDR1 is MNHEY and CDR2 is SVGEGT in the germline V gene. CDR3 region: CASHPADRETQYF. As DNA, the CDR3 is TGTGCCAGCCACCCCGCGGACAGAGAGACCCAGTACTTC.

This clonotype was found a few times. The genes are TRBV2 and TRBJ2-5; 11 nucleotides agree with TRBD2. The junction had 18 bases not matched to a gene; V was cut back by 5 bases and J by 4 bases. The CDR3 runs to 19 residues. The germline V gene encodes CDR1 SNHLY and CDR2 FYNNEI. The chain's CDR3 is CASSLGTIAGGPLGETQYF. CDR3 DNA sequence: TGTGCCAGCAGTTTAGGGACTATAGCGGGAGGGCCCTTGGGAGAGACCCAGTACTTC. Together with reference TRBV2 and TRBJ2-5, the CDR3 gives the full variable domain: EPEVTQTPSHQVTQMGQEVILRCVPISNHLYFYWYRQILGQKVEFLVSFYNNEISEKSEIFDDQFSVERPDGSNFTLKIRSTKLEDSAMYFCASSLGTIAGGPLGETQYFGPGTRLLVL.

This clonotype was seen more than once but under ten times. The chain combines TRBV12-3 or TRBV12-4 with TRBJ2-1; tentative D call: TRBD2 (6 bases). Trimming left V 4 bases short and J 4 bases short, with 11 bases between. This CDR3 has 14 residues. CDR3 loop: CASSSGTPYNEQFF. CDR3 nucleotide sequence: TGTGCCAGCAGTTCCGGGACTCCTTACAATGAGCAGTTCTTC.

The V gene is TRBV28, the J gene TRBJ2-7, with a possible D match to TRBD2 (5 bases). The CDR3 contains 14 residues. The germline V gene encodes CDR1 MDHEN and CDR2 SYDVKM. The V end lost 6 bases, the J end lost 1 base, and 13 bases lay between the germline ends. The CDR3 loop is CASSQREFSYEQYF. CDR3 coding DNA: TGTGCCAGCAGCCAAAGGGAGTTTTCCTACGAGCAGTACTTC.

The chain joins TRBV12-3 or TRBV12-4 to TRBJ2-7; 7 positions match TRBD2. This CDR3 is 12 amino acids long. The J segment lost 10 bases and the V segment lost 6 bases, leaving 9 bases of the junction unmatched. CDR3 residues: CASSQPGEGQYF. For the CDR3, the DNA is TGTGCCAGCAGCCAGCCCGGGGAGGGACAGTACTTC.

The chain carries TRBV2 and TRBJ2-7, with D possibly matching TRBD1 (5 bases). The germline V gene has CDR1 SNHLY and CDR2 FYNNEI. The CDR3 covers 15 residues. V was cut by 7 bases and J by 2 bases, with 18 bases left in between. CDR3 DNA: TGTGCCAGCAAACTCCTTACAGGAACTCCCTACGAGCAGTACTTC. It translates to CASKLLTGTPYEQYF.

This chain connects TRBV27 to TRBJ2-7, with a tentative D call TRBD1 (6 bases). Between the trimmed V and J ends, which lost 0 bases and 2 bases, there was a span of 14 bases. Germline values: CDR1 MNHEY, CDR2 SMNVEV (reference sequence). The CDR3 covers 16 residues. The CDR3 region is CASSLSTTGLAYEQYF. In DNA form, the CDR3 reads TGTGCCAGCAGTTTATCCACGACAGGCCTCGCCTACGAGCAGTACTTC.

This clonotype came up a few times. This sequence joins TRBV28 and TRBJ2-2, with 7 bases lining up with TRBD1. CDR3 length equals 15 residues. J lost 4 bases, V lost 5 bases, and 7 bases had no gene match. In germline, CDR1 is MDHEN, CDR2 SYDVKM. The CDR3 nucleotides are TGTGCCAGCAGTACTACAGGGGCCAGCACCGGGGAGCTGTTTTTT. It specifies CASSTTGASTGELFF.

This chain links TRBV9 with TRBJ1-6; no reliable D call. V gave up 3 bases and J gave up 13 bases, with 11 bases separating them. The CDR3 covers 12 residues. The germline gives CDR1 SGDLS, CDR2 YYNGEE. The CDR3 loop reads CASSGLGVPLHF. DNA of the CDR3: TGTGCCAGCAGCGGGCTTGGGGTGCCCCTCCACTTT. Full variable domain (missing parts from reference TRBV9 and TRBJ1-6): DSGVTQTPKHLITATGQRVTLRCSPRSGDLSVYWYQQSLDQGLQFLIQYYNGEERAKGNILERFSAQQFPDLHSELNLSSLELGDSALYFCASSGLGVPLHFGNGTRLTVT.

V is TRBV4-1 and J is TRBJ1-1, with 9 bases lining up with TRBD1. Trimming cost V 0 bases and J 4 bases; bases outside gene matches: 3. CDR1 is MGHRA and CDR2 is YSYEKL in the germline V gene. The CDR3 has 15 amino acids. CDR3 DNA: TGCGCCAGCAGCCAAGATGACAGGGGGGTCACTGAAGCTTTCTTT. Amino acids: CASSQDDRGVTEAFF.

The CDR3, as DNA: TGTGCCAGCAGCCTAGGGACTAGCGGGAGTGCCGAGCAGTTCTTC. It is translated as CASSLGTSGSAEQFF. V gene TRBV7-8 combines with J gene TRBJ2-1; 14 bases match TRBD2. After removal of 5 bases from V and 10 bases from J, the junction contained 7 bases not matched to a gene. Per germline, CDR1 SGHVS and CDR2 FQNEAQ. This CDR3 has 15 residues.

The V call is TRBV6-5, the J call TRBJ2-3, with D possibly being TRBD2 (6 bases). V lost 2 bases and J 4 bases, leaving 16 bases between the germline ends. Germline V CDR1 and CDR2: MNHEY, SVGAGI. The CDR3 is 16 residues long. CDR3 protein: CASSYKASAPADTQYF. CDR3 sequence (DNA): TGTGCCAGCAGTTACAAGGCTAGCGCGCCCGCAGATACGCAGTATTTT.

This clonotype was observed a handful of times. J is TRBJ2-1 and V is TRBV27; D is perhaps TRBD2 (5 bases). This CDR3 is built from 11 residues. Trimming took 5 bases from V and 9 from J, leaving 8 bases between them. Germline lookup yields CDR1 MNHEY and CDR2 SMNVEV (reference sequence). CDR3 loop: CASSRGSEQFF. The CDR3 DNA follows: TGTGCCAGCAGTCGAGGGAGTGAGCAGTTCTTC.

This clonotype occurred a few times. J is TRBJ2-7 and V is TRBV4-3; 10 positions agree with TRBD2. The length of the CDR3 is 17 residues. The V segment lost 0 bases and the J segment 2 bases; nucleotides outside the gene matches: 7. In germline, CDR1 is LGHNA, CDR2 YSLEER. DNA for the CDR3: TGCGCCAGCAGCCAAGAAGGGCTAGCGGGAGCTGCCTACGAGCAGTACTTC. Its protein is CASSQEGLAGAAYEQYF.

This clonotype was counted only a few times. The chain uses TRBV28 and TRBJ2-1, with TRBD2 matching 9 bases. V was clipped by 3 bases and J by 2 bases; unmatched bases: 8. The length of the CDR3 is 17 residues. Looked up from germline, CDR1 is MDHEN and CDR2 is SYDVKM. This CDR3 is CASSFIGGRATYNEQFF. DNA for the CDR3: TGTGCCAGCAGTTTTATTGGCGGGAGGGCCACCTACAATGAGCAGTTCTTC.

This clonotype showed up just a few times. The rearrangement joins TRBV7-9 to TRBJ2-3; D gene unclear. There are 12 residues in the CDR3. The germline CDR1 and CDR2 sequences are SEHNR and FQNEAQ (reference sequence). Trimming pared 5 bases from V and 6 bases from J, leaving 9 bases between. The CDR3 here is CASSLSLDTQYF. The CDR3 region has the DNA TGTGCCAGCAGCCTCTCGCTGGATACGCAGTATTTT. Filled out from reference TRBV7-9 and TRBJ2-3, the complete variable domain reads DTGVSQNPRHKITKRGQNVTFRCDPISEHNRLYWYRQTLGQGPEFLTYFQNEAQLEKSRLLSDRFSAERPKGSFSTLEIQRTEQGDSAMYLCASSLSLDTQYFGPGTRLTVL.

The chain combines TRBV21-1 with TRBJ2-1; the DNA was not used to check the table's D call, TRBD1. TRBV21-1 is classified as a pseudogene. The CDR3 has 17 amino acids. The CDR3: CASSKSFQGCNGREQFF. The CDR3 DNA sequence: TGTGCCAGCAGCAAAAGTTTTCAGGGGTGTAACGGGCGTGAGCAGTTCTTC.

This clonotype was picked up many times. The CDR3 reads CSAVPTVSYEQYF. The CDR3 bases are TGCAGTGCTGTACCGACCGTCTCCTACGAGCAGTACTTC. The rearrangement uses TRBV20-1 and TRBJ2-7; D unclear. The CDR3 contains 13 residues. Germline loops: CDR1 DFQATT, CDR2 SNEGSKA (reference sequence). V dropped 5 bases and J dropped 0 bases, with 11 bases sitting between them.

The V gene is TRBV5-6, the J gene TRBJ2-1; 7 bases are shared with TRBD1. Germline V gives CDR1 SGHDT, CDR2 YYEEEE. After removal of 4 bases from V and 2 bases from J, the junction contained 9 bases not matched to a gene. The CDR3 is 16 amino acids. The CDR3 coding sequence is TGTGCCAGCAGCATACTACAGGGGCTAGCCTACAATGAGCAGTTCTTC. Its translation: CASSILQGLAYNEQFF.

The genes are TRBV7-8 and TRBJ2-1; D unclear. Between the trimmed V and J ends, which lost 5 bases and 10 bases, there was a span of 15 bases. Per the germline V gene, CDR1 is SGHVS and CDR2 is FQNEAQ. This CDR3 has 13 residues. CDR3: CASSPTLAWEQFF. For the CDR3, the DNA is TGTGCCAGCAGCCCAACTTTGGCGTGGGAGCAGTTCTTC.

This clonotype was recorded many times. The chain links TRBV20-1 to TRBJ1-5; D is unclear. This CDR3 has 12 amino acids. Germline-derived CDR1 and CDR2 are DFQATT and SNEGSKA (reference sequence). V lost 0 bases to trimming and J lost 4 bases, with 4 bases between them. CDR3 amino acids: CSARDTNQPQHF. CDR3 nucleotides: TGCAGTGCTAGAGATACAAATCAGCCCCAGCATTTT.

The chain uses TRBV4-3 and TRBJ2-3; D tentatively fits TRBD1 or TRBD2 (6 bases each). Trimming removed 0 bases at V and 2 bases at J, with 15 bases between. Germline lookup yields CDR1 LGHNA and CDR2 YSLEER. The CDR3 length is 17 residues. DNA for the CDR3: TGCGCCAGCAGCCAAGAGCCCGGGGGCAGTTTCACAGATACGCAGTATTTT. Amino acids: CASSQEPGGSFTDTQYF.

The chain recombines TRBV27 with TRBJ2-2; possible D gene TRBD2, 6 bases. Deletions cut 1 base from V and 1 base from J, with 13 bases between. The germline V gene encodes CDR1 MNHEY and CDR2 SMNVEV (reference sequence). The CDR3 consists of 17 residues. DNA of the CDR3: TGTGCCAGCAGTTTATTGGGGGGAGGAATGAACACCGGGGAGCTGTTTTTT. Translation: CASSLLGGGMNTGELFF.

The rearrangement links TRBV28 to TRBJ1-5; 7 nucleotides align to TRBD1. V shed 6 bases, J shed 7 bases, and the junction held 9 bases outside the gene matches. This CDR3 has 14 amino acids. CDR1 and CDR2 from the germline V gene are MDHEN and SYDVKM. CDR3 amino acids: CASSQDRVRQPQHF. The CDR3 bases are TGTGCCAGCAGCCAAGACAGGGTGAGGCAGCCCCAGCATTTT.

This clonotype appeared a few times. The germline gene is not matched at one end of the junction; a read error may be the cause. The CDR3 DNA reads TGTGCCAGCAGTCTATCAGGAACTCAGCCCCAGCATTTT. As protein: CASSLSGTQPQHF. The V gene is TRBV27, the J gene TRBJ1-5; no clear D. The germline gives CDR1 MNHEY, CDR2 SMNVEV (reference sequence). The CDR3 has 13 amino acids.

This clonotype has only a few counts. The genes are TRBV6-5 and TRBJ1-2; D is undetermined. This CDR3 is 15 amino acids long. The germline V and J ends were trimmed by 4 bases and 3 bases, with 15 bases remaining between them. Germline values: CDR1 MNHEY, CDR2 SVGAGI. CDR3 bases: TGTGCCAGCAGTTGGTTGGCCCTGGAGGACTATGGCTACACCTTC. This sequence encodes CASSWLALEDYGYTF.